The rows below give T cell receptor beta chains drawn from one sample of a study of blood T cell repertoires in COVID-19. TCRdb's copy holds only in-frame clones and misses some; the assay was immunoSEQ multiplex PCR. The sample records around 120,000 clones, around 80% being singletons. Sequencing was done on a sample of peripheral blood. These TCRs come from a man at least 80 years old with active or convalescent COVID-19. Both conserved end residues are part of each CDR3. D genes are given only for firm matches. The listing skips clone size in some rows; elsewhere it reads once, few, many or a size class.

size	V	J	D	CDR3	DNA
many	TRBV5-4	TRBJ1-1	NA	CASSTERGYTEAFF	TGTGCCAGCAGCACTGAGAGGGGGTATACTGAAGCTTTCTTT
NA	TRBV20-1	TRBJ1-2	NA	CSGVTGYGYTF	TGCAGTGGCGTGACAGGCTATGGCTACACCTTC
NA	TRBV2	TRBJ2-7	NA	CASSATYEQYF	TGTGCCAGCAGTGCAACCTACGAGCAGTACTTC
NA	TRBV27	TRBJ1-1	TRBD1	CASSRGTGGPTEAFF	TGTGCCAGCAGTAGGGGGACAGGGGGGCCCACTGAAGCTTTCTTT
NA	TRBV9	TRBJ1-2	TRBD1	CASSEDRGHRDYGYTF	TGTGCCAGCAGCGAGGACAGGGGGCATAGGGACTATGGCTACACCTTC
NA	TRBV10-2	TRBJ1-6	TRBD1	CASRDTGASPLHF	TGCGCCAGCAGAGATACAGGGGCCTCACCCCTCCACTTT
NA	TRBV4-3	TRBJ1-1	NA	CASSPSRGGPQAFF	TGCGCCAGCAGCCCGTCCAGAGGGGGACCGCAAGCTTTCTTT
NA	TRBV5-1	TRBJ1-1	TRBD1	CASRPIADRVNTEAFF	TGCGCCAGTAGACCAATTGCTGACAGGGTGAACACTGAAGCTTTCTTT
NA	TRBV18	TRBJ2-3	NA	CASSPTASTDTQYF	TGTGCCAGCTCACCAACTGCTAGCACAGATACGCAGTATTTT
NA	TRBV6-9	TRBJ1-1	NA	CASSLDLAEAFF	TGTGCCAGCAGTTTGGACTTAGCAGAAGCTTTCTTT
once	TRBV5-8	TRBJ1-2	NA	CASSLLQNYGYTF	TGTGCCAGCAGCTTGCTACAGAACTATGGCTACACCTTC
NA	TRBV12-5	TRBJ1-2	TRBD1	CASGLPPLVWDRLQSYGYTF	TGTGCTAGTGGTTTGCCCCCTCTTGTATGGGACAGGCTTCAGAGCTATGGCTACACCTTC
NA	TRBV23-1	TRBJ1-1	TRBD1	CASSPGRTGNTEAFF	TGCGCCAGCAGCCCAGGCCGGACAGGGAACACTGAAGCTTTCTTT
NA	TRBV29-1	TRBJ1-5	NA	CSVGEGNQPQHF	TGCAGCGTTGGGGAGGGGAATCAGCCCCAGCATTTT
NA	TRBV6-5	TRBJ2-1	NA	CASSYIRPGKNEQFF	TGTGCCAGCAGTTACATCCGGCCAGGGAAAAATGAGCAGTTCTTC
few	TRBV3-1/TRBV3-2	TRBJ1-2	TRBD1	CASSPPGQGNYGYTF	TGTGCCAGCAGCCCCCCGGGACAGGGAAACTATGGCTACACCTTC
many	TRBV4-1	TRBJ2-7	NA	CASSRRGAGQSRYEQYF	TGCGCCAGCAGCCGAAGGGGAGCAGGACAGAGCCGATACGAGCAGTACTTC
NA	TRBV7-3	TRBJ2-2	TRBD2	CASSLGLAMNTGELFF	TGTGCCAGCAGCTTAGGACTAGCTATGAACACCGGGGAGCTGTTTTTT
NA	TRBV6-5	TRBJ2-3	TRBD2	CASLAGGSTDTQYF	TGTGCCAGCTTAGCGGGGGGTAGCACAGATACGCAGTATTTT
NA	TRBV27	TRBJ1-1	TRBD1	CASSYRGLLNTEAFF	TGTGCCAGCAGTTACAGGGGGCTTTTGAACACTGAAGCTTTCTTT
NA	TRBV7-2	TRBJ1-1	NA	CASSLNRAPEAFF	TGTGCCAGCAGTCTAAACAGGGCCCCTGAAGCTTTCTTT
NA	TRBV27	TRBJ2-7	TRBD1	CASSVRDSSHEQYF	TGTGCCAGCAGTGTAAGGGACAGCAGCCACGAGCAGTACTTC
NA	TRBV5-4	TRBJ2-3	TRBD2	CASRGGGAADTQYF	TGTGCCTCCCGGGGCGGGGGGGCCGCAGATACGCAGTATTTT
NA	TRBV5-1	TRBJ2-2	NA	CASSLAPELNPGELFF	TGCGCCAGCAGCTTGGCCCCAGAACTAAACCCCGGGGAGCTGTTTTTT
NA	TRBV5-4	TRBJ2-7	TRBD2	CASSLAGGSYEQYF	TGTGCCAGCAGCTTGGCGGGGGGCTCCTACGAGCAGTACTTC
NA	TRBV21-1	TRBJ1-6	NA	CASSTSPPRGRHGALHF	TGTGCCAGCAGCACCTCGCCCCCCAGGGGACGGCATGGGGCCCTCCACTTT